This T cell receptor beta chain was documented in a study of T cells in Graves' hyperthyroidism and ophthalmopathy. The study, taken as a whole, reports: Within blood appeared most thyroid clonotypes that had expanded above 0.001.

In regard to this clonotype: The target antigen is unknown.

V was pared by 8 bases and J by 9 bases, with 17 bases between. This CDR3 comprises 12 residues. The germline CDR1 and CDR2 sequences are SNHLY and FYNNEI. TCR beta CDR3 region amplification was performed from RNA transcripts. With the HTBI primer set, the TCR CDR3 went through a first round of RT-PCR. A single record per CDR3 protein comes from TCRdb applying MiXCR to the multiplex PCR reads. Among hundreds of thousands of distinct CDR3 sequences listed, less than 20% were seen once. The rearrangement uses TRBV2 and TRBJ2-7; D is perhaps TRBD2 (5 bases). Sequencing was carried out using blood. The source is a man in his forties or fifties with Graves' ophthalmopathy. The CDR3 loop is CASSISGSGQYF. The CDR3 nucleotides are TGTGCCAGCTCGATCAGCGGATCAGGGCAGTACTTC.